This TCR beta chain was sequenced in a study of molecular identifiers for immune sequencing clone quantification. Study observations and caveats: Clones that exceeded 20 RNA copies held over 99% of effector molecules, yet under 1% in naive cells.

This CDR3 region has 12 residues. Looked up from germline, CDR1 is GTSNPN and CDR2 is SVGIG (reference sequence). Comments on this clonotype: Its target is unknown. This could be a read error, since a much larger clone is one nucleotide away.

A CD8+CD4-CCR7+CD45RA+ phenotype served as the sorting definition for naive CD8 T cells. Bulk TCR libraries used previously described methods and listed TCR primers. TCRdb reanalysed the PCR reads using MiXCR and keeps one entry per CDR3 protein. The sample has about half a million distinct CDR3 sequences; about 25% are singletons. The sequenced sample consisted of naive CD8+ T cells from blood, with Jurkat cell RNA spiked in. The subset was: FACS-sorted CD8+CD4-CCR7+CD45RA+ naive T cells. The rearrangement joins TRBV30 to TRBJ1-1; D gene uncertain. The receptor comes from a human donor in good health. Some libraries in this study had Jurkat cell RNA spiked in. CDR3 bases: TGTGCCATGGACCCTAAGGGAACTGAAGCTTCCTTT. It encodes CAMDPKGTEASF.